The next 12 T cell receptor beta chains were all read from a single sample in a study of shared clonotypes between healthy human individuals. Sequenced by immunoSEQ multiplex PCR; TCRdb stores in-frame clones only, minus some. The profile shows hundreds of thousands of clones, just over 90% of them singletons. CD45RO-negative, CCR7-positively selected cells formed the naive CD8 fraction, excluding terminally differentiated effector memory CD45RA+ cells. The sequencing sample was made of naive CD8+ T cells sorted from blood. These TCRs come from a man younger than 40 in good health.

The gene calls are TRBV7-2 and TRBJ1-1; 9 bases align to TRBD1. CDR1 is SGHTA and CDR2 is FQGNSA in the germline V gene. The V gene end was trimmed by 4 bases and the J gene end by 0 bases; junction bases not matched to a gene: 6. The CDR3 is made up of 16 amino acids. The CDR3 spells CASSSGQGIMNTEAFF. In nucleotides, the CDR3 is TGTGCCAGCAGCTCCGGACAGGGGATAATGAACACTGAAGCTTTCTTT.

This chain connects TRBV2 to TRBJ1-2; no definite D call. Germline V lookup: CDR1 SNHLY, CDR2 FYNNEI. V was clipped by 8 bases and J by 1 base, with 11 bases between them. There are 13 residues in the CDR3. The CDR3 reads CASRTTDNYGYTF. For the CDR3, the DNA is TGTGCCAGCCGAACCACTGATAACTATGGCTACACCTTC.

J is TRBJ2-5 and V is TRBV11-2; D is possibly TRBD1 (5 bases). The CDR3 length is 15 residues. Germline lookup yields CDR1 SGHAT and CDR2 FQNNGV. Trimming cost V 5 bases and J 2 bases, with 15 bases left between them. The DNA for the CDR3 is TGTGCCAGCAGCGCGGAGCAGGGTGCGCAAGAGACCCAGTACTTC. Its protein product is CASSAEQGAQETQYF.

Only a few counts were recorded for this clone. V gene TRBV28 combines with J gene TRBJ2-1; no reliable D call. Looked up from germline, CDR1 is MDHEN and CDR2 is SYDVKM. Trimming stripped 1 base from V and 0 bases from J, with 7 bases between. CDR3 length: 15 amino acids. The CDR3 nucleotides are TGTGCCAGCAGTTTATACGACTCCTCCTACAATGAGCAGTTCTTC. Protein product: CASSLYDSSYNEQFF. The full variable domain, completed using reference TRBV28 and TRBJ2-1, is DVKVTQSSRYLVKRTGEKVFLECVQDMDHENMFWYRQDPGLGLRLIYFSYDVKMKEKGDIPEGYSVSREKKERFSLILESASTNQTSMYLCASSLYDSSYNEQFFGPGTRLTVL.

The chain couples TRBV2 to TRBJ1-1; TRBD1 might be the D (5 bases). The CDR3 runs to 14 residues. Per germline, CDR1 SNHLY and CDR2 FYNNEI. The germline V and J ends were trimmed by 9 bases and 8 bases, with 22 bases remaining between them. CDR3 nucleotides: TGTGCCAGTCCCAAGGGACTTCCGCGACGCGAAGCTTTCTTT. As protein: CASPKGLPRREAFF.

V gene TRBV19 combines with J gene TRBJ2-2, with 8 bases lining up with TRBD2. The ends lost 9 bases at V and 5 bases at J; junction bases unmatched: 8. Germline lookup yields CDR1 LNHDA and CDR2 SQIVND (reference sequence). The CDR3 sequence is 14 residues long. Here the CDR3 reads CASRKRELTGELFF. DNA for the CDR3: TGTGCCAGCCGGAAGCGGGAGTTGACCGGGGAGCTGTTTTTT.

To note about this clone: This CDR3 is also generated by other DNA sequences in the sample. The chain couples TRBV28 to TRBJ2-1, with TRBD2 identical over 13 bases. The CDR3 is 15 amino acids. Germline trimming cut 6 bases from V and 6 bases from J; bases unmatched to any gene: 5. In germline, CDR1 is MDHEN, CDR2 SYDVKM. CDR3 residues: CASSRLAGGPNEQFF. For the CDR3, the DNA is TGTGCCAGCAGCCGACTAGCGGGAGGCCCCAATGAGCAGTTCTTC. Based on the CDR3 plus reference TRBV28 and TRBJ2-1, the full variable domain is DVKVTQSSRYLVKRTGEKVFLECVQDMDHENMFWYRQDPGLGLRLIYFSYDVKMKEKGDIPEGYSVSREKKERFSLILESASTNQTSMYLCASSRLAGGPNEQFFGPGTRLTVL.

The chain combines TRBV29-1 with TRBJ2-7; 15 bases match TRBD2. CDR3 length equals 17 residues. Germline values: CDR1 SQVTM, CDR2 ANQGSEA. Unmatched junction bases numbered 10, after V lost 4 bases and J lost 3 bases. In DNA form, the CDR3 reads TGCAGCGTTGTCGGGGGACTAGCGGGAGGAAGGGACTACGAGCAGTACTTC. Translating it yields CSVVGGLAGGRDYEQYF.

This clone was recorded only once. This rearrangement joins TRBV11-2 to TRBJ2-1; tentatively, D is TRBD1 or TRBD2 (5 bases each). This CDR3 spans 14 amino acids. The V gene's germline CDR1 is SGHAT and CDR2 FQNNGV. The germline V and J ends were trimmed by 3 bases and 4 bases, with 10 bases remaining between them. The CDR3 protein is CASSFSGLYNEQFF. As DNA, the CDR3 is TGTGCCAGCAGCTTCTCGGGGCTATACAATGAGCAGTTCTTC.

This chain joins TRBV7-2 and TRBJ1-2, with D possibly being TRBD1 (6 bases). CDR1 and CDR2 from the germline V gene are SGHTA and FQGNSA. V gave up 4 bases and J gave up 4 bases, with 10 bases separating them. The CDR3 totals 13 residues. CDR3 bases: TGTGCCAGCAGCTACGGGACACCCTATGGCTACACCTTC. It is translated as CASSYGTPYGYTF.

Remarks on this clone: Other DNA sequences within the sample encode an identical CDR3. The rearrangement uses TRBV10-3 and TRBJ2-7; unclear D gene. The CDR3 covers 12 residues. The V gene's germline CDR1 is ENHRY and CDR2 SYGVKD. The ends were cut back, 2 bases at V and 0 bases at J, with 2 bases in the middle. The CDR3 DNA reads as TGTGCCATCAGTGAGAGCTCCTACGAGCAGTACTTC. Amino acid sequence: CAISESSYEQYF.

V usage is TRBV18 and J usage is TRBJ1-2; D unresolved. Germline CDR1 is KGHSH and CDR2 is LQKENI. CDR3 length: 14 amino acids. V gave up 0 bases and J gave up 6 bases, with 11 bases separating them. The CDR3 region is CASSPPMVKDGYTF. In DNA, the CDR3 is TGTGCCAGCTCACCACCTATGGTGAAGGATGGCTACACCTTC.